Listed here are 30 T cell receptor beta chains from one sample, sequenced in a study of vaccination effects on CD4 cells after COVID-19. Using viral peptide pools, the ViraFEST assay grew out antigen-specific CD4+ T cells prior to sequencing. With approximately 9 days of culture completed, CD4+ T cells were isolated. Vaccine recipients, nucleocapsid antibody negative, had no prior SARS-CoV-2 infection. Their antigens are not known. The method was immunoSEQ multiplex PCR; TCRdb's version includes in-frame clones alone and lacks a portion of them. The table records roughly 41,000 clones, about 70% of them present only once. This sample comprised CD4+ T cells from PBMCs cultured with HCoV-OC43 spike peptides, obtained before COVID-19 vaccination. The subset is: HCoV-OC43 spike overlapping peptide pool stimulation. The receptors were gathered from a human donor who received a COVID-19 vaccine.

The count of this clone is one. This chain connects TRBV5-1 to TRBJ1-5; D ambiguous. There are 15 residues in the CDR3. CDR1 and CDR2 from the germline V gene are SGHRS and YFSETQ. Trimming stripped 0 bases from V and 3 bases from J, with 10 bases between. The CDR3 is CASSLEAGNNQPQHF. The CDR3 nucleotides read TGCGCCAGCAGCTTGGAGGCAGGCAACAATCAGCCCCAGCATTTT.

This clone appeared a few times. The chain uses TRBV6-5 and TRBJ1-1; a weak D match, TRBD1 (6 bases). From germline, CDR1 is MNHEY and CDR2 SVGAGI. The CDR3 extends over 13 amino acids. V lost 6 bases and J 4 bases, leaving 12 bases between the germline ends. CDR3 region: CASRQGGGTEAFF. The CDR3 DNA follows: TGTGCCAGCAGACAGGGAGGCGGCACTGAAGCTTTCTTT.

V is TRBV7-9 and J is TRBJ1-3, with TRBD1 matching 7 bases. J was trimmed by 13 bases and V by 2 bases; bases with no gene match: 8. Germline-derived CDR1 and CDR2 are SEHNR and FQNEAQ (reference sequence). The CDR3 is 13 amino acids. The CDR3 DNA sequence: TGTGCCAGCAGCTTACAACAGGGGTCCCCAATATATTTT. It encodes CASSLQQGSPIYF.

V usage is TRBV5-4 and J usage is TRBJ2-3; D gene ambiguous. The length of the CDR3 is 12 residues. Between the trimmed V and J ends, which lost 5 bases and 4 bases, there was a span of 8 bases. Germline-derived CDR1 and CDR2 are SGHNT and YYREEE (reference sequence). CDR3 sequence (DNA): TGTGCCAGCAGTCTCGCGTCAGATACGCAGTATTTT. It codes for CASSLASDTQYF.

This chain uses TRBV4-2 with TRBJ2-1, with 12 positions matching TRBD2. The V and J ends lost 1 base and 2 bases, in that order; junction bases with no gene match: 9. This CDR3 region has 19 residues. Germline loops: CDR1 LGHNA, CDR2 YNFKEQ. This chain's CDR3 is CASSQALASGGGTYNEQFF. The DNA of the CDR3 is TGTGCCAGCAGCCAAGCATTGGCTAGCGGGGGGGGGACCTACAATGAGCAGTTCTTC.

This clone is a singleton in its sample. The chain joins TRBV10-3 to TRBJ2-1; 10 bases map to TRBD2. This CDR3 comprises 13 residues. Germline V CDR1 and CDR2: ENHRY, SYGVKD. The CDR3 reads CAAGGPRYNEQFF. CDR3 coding DNA: TGTGCAGCGGGGGGGCCTCGGTACAATGAGCAGTTCTTC.

The chain joins TRBV25-1 to TRBJ1-5, with D possibly matching TRBD1 (6 bases). The germline V and J ends were trimmed by 3 bases and 8 bases, with 8 bases remaining between them. This CDR3 is 12 amino acids long. CDR1 is MGHDK and CDR2 is SYGVNS in the germline V gene. The CDR3, as DNA: TGTGCCAGCAGTGATGCAGGGGAGCCCCAGCATTTT. Translating gives CASSDAGEPQHF.

The V and J genes are TRBV27 and TRBJ2-1, with D tentatively TRBD2 (5 bases). CDR3 size: 13 residues. Germline-derived CDR1 and CDR2 are MNHEY and SMNVEV (reference sequence). V shed 3 bases and J shed 9 bases, with 12 bases lying between them. CDR3 in amino acids: CASSFLGSFEQFF. CDR3 bases: TGTGCCAGCAGTTTTTTAGGGAGCTTTGAGCAGTTCTTC.

CDR3 amino acids: CASYQDRGEADTQYF. The CDR3 DNA reads as TGCGCCAGCTATCAGGACAGGGGGGAGGCAGATACGCAGTATTTT. The chain combines TRBV5-1 with TRBJ2-3; 10 positions agree with TRBD1. Germline V gene lookup returns CDR1 SGHRS and CDR2 YFSETQ. The J segment lost 4 bases and the V segment lost 7 bases, leaving 9 bases of the junction unmatched. The CDR3 length is 15 residues. The variable domain in full, completed from reference TRBV5-1 and TRBJ2-3, reads KAGVTQTPRYLIKTRGQQVTLSCSPISGHRSVSWYQQTPGQGLQFLFEYFSETQRNKGNFPGRFSGRQFSNSRSEMNVSTLELGDSALYLCASYQDRGEADTQYFGPGTRLTVL.

This sequence joins TRBV6-1 and TRBJ2-5; D perhaps matches TRBD2 (6 bases). Germline V gene lookup returns CDR1 MNHNS and CDR2 SASEGT. This CDR3 contains 14 residues. V gave up 2 bases and J gave up 3 bases, with 10 bases separating them. CDR3 bases: TGTGCCAGCAGTGAAAGGGGACTTAAAGAGACCCAGTACTTC. It is translated as CASSERGLKETQYF.

V gene TRBV2 combines with J gene TRBJ1-4; no definite D call. The CDR3 length is 15 residues. The ends were cut back, 3 bases at V and 4 bases at J, with 12 bases in the middle. Per the germline V gene, CDR1 is SNHLY and CDR2 is FYNNEI. CDR3 bases: TGTGCCAGCAGTGATAAGTCATCGGGTAATGAAAAACTGTTTTTT. Translation: CASSDKSSGNEKLFF.

This clone was picked up a small number of times. The rearrangement joins TRBV5-1 to TRBJ1-1, with 8 bases that match TRBD1. This CDR3 spans 16 amino acids. Germline V gene lookup returns CDR1 SGHRS and CDR2 YFSETQ. Germline trimming cut 4 bases from V and 3 bases from J; bases unmatched to any gene: 11. The CDR3 region is CASSTSGGRGYTEAFF. CDR3 DNA: TGCGCCAGCAGCACGTCAGGGGGCAGGGGGTACACTGAAGCTTTCTTT.

The chain has TRBV29-1 and TRBJ2-5, with D unclear. The germline V gene has CDR1 SQVTM and CDR2 ANQGSEA. V shed 3 bases and J shed 1 base, with 9 bases lying between them. The CDR3 totals 13 residues. The CDR3 reads CSVDRGTQETQYF. The CDR3 DNA reads TGCAGCGTTGACAGAGGAACCCAAGAGACCCAGTACTTC. Full variable domain (outside the CDR3, taken from reference TRBV29-1 and TRBJ2-5): SAVISQKPSRDICQRGTSLTIQCQVDSQVTMMFWYRQQPGQSLTLIATANQGSEATYESGFVIDKFPISRPNLTFSTLTVSNMSPEDSSIYLCSVDRGTQETQYFGPGTRLLVL.

The chain is built from TRBV6-1 and TRBJ2-7, with 7 bases identical to TRBD1. Germline loops: CDR1 MNHNS, CDR2 SASEGT. V trimming: 1 base; J trimming: 5 bases; junction bases outside the gene matches: 8. The CDR3 runs 15 residues. CDR3 nucleotides: TGTGCCAGCAGTGAAGTGGCGCGACAGGGAAACGAGCAGTACTTC. Amino acids: CASSEVARQGNEQYF.

The chain employs TRBV20-1 and TRBJ2-1; D might be TRBD1 (5 bases). CDR1 and CDR2 (germline): DFQATT, SNEGSKA (reference sequence). The CDR3 runs 16 residues. The germline V and J ends were trimmed by 3 bases and 5 bases, with 20 bases remaining between them. In DNA, the CDR3 is TGCAGTGCTAGTTTTTTTTTACGCAGGGCCAACAATGAGCAGTTCTTC. This sequence encodes CSASFFLRRANNEQFF.

The CDR3 nucleotides read TGCGCCAGCAGCCAGACGGCTAGCGATCCGGAGACCCAGTACTTC. This translates into CASSQTASDPETQYF. The chain couples TRBV4-1 to TRBJ2-5; the D gene is possibly TRBD2 (6 bases). V lost 3 bases, J lost 5 bases, and 16 bases lay in between. Germline V gene sequence: CDR1 MGHRA, CDR2 YSYEKL. This CDR3 has 15 residues.

This chain links TRBV6-5 with TRBJ1-2; no definite D call. CDR1 MNHEY and CDR2 SVGAGI come from the germline V gene. The CDR3 contains 13 residues. V was cut by 6 bases and J by 3 bases, with 11 bases left in between. The CDR3 is CASRDPAHYGYTF. CDR3 sequence (DNA): TGTGCCAGCAGGGACCCCGCGCACTATGGCTACACCTTC.

This clone turned up a few times. The chain joins TRBV14 to TRBJ2-7; D not certain. In germline, CDR1 is SGHDN, CDR2 FVKESK. The V end was cut by 4 bases, the J end by 12 bases, with 13 bases between. CDR3 size: 11 residues. The CDR3 DNA follows: TGTGCCAGCAGCCCCCATTCCCGACGGTACTTC. It encodes CASSPHSRRYF.

The J gene is TRBJ2-4, the V gene TRBV20-1; D may be TRBD2 (5 bases). V was pared by 6 bases and J by 7 bases, with 10 bases between. Germline values: CDR1 DFQATT, CDR2 SNEGSKA (reference sequence). The CDR3 is 11 amino acids. The CDR3 spells CSASDSNIQYF. CDR3 bases: TGCAGTGCCTCGGACTCGAACATTCAGTACTTC.

This chain joins TRBV4-1 and TRBJ1-5; 7 positions match TRBD1. Germline V lookup: CDR1 MGHRA, CDR2 YSYEKL. V dropped 5 bases and J dropped 4; count of bases not matched to a gene: 11. This CDR3 is 16 amino acids long. The CDR3 DNA is TGCGCCAGCAGCTGGCGCCCGGACAGGCCGAATCAGCCCCAGCATTTT. Translating it yields CASSWRPDRPNQPQHF.

This clone came up a few times. The chain combines TRBV19 with TRBJ1-5; no clear D. The CDR3 spans 15 residues. The germline V gene encodes CDR1 LNHDA and CDR2 SQIVND (reference sequence). Trimming cost V 3 bases and J 0 bases, with 9 bases left between them. The CDR3 loop is CASSISHASNQPQHF. CDR3 coding DNA: TGTGCCAGTAGTATTTCCCATGCTAGCAATCAGCCCCAGCATTTT.

The gene calls are TRBV6-1 and TRBJ1-2; D is undetermined. The germline gives CDR1 MNHNS, CDR2 SASEGT. Trimming took off 2 bases at V and 5 bases at J, with 18 bases between the two ends. The CDR3 covers 16 residues. DNA for the CDR3: TGTGCCAGCAGTGAACCCCCAGGATTCACACTGTATGGCTACACCTTC. As protein: CASSEPPGFTLYGYTF.

The chain combines TRBV25-1 with TRBJ2-3; 8 bases fit TRBD2. Germline V lookup: CDR1 MGHDK, CDR2 SYGVNS. This CDR3 region has 17 residues. The trim removed 6 bases at V and 1 base at J, leaving 12 bases unmatched. The chain's CDR3 is CASRDGLALPGTDTQYF. The CDR3 DNA is TGTGCCAGCAGAGACGGACTAGCTCTTCCTGGCACAGATACGCAGTATTTT.

This chain connects TRBV29-1 to TRBJ2-1; D uncertain. V lost 4 bases, J lost 3 bases, and 4 bases lay in between. Looked up from germline, CDR1 is SQVTM and CDR2 is ANQGSEA. There are 11 residues in the CDR3. CDR3 protein: CSVGNYNEQFF. In DNA form, the CDR3 reads TGCAGCGTTGGGAACTACAATGAGCAGTTCTTC.

This chain connects TRBV29-1 to TRBJ2-3; 8 bases map to TRBD2. The junction had 9 bases not matched to a gene; V was cut back by 2 bases and J by 5 bases. Germline assignment: CDR1 SQVTM and CDR2 ANQGSEA. The length of the CDR3 is 15 residues. The CDR3 bases are TGCAGCGTTGAAAAGCGGGGGCTGGTGAGAGATACGCAGTATTTT. Protein: CSVEKRGLVRDTQYF.

V and J are TRBV20-1 and TRBJ2-3, with 7 bases lining up with TRBD2. CDR1 and CDR2 from the germline V gene are DFQATT and SNEGSKA (reference sequence). The CDR3 contains 11 residues. V gave up 5 bases and J gave up 10 bases; unmatched junction bases: 6. As DNA, the CDR3 is TGCAGTGCTGCGAGCGGGGAAGCGCAGTATTTT. Amino acids: CSAASGEAQYF.

The chain uses TRBV7-9 and TRBJ2-3; a possible D gene is TRBD1 (6 bases). The V end was cut by 4 bases, the J end by 1 base, with 12 bases between. The CDR3 is 15 amino acids. Germline lookup yields CDR1 SEHNR and CDR2 FQNEAQ (reference sequence). The CDR3 nucleotides are TGTGCCAGCAGCTGGACAGCTATCCGCACAGATACGCAGTATTTT. The encoded protein is CASSWTAIRTDTQYF.

V gene TRBV5-1 combines with J gene TRBJ2-3; D is unresolved. Germline assignment: CDR1 SGHRS and CDR2 YFSETQ. V was pared by 6 bases and J by 2 bases, with 10 bases between. This CDR3 spans 13 amino acids. CDR3 nucleotide sequence: TGCGCCAGCACCGATCCAAACACAGATACGCAGTATTTT. Its protein is CASTDPNTDTQYF. The full variable domain, in which reference TRBV5-1 and TRBJ2-3 provide the parts outside the CDR3, is KAGVTQTPRYLIKTRGQQVTLSCSPISGHRSVSWYQQTPGQGLQFLFEYFSETQRNKGNFPGRFSGRQFSNSRSEMNVSTLELGDSALYLCASTDPNTDTQYFGPGTRLTVL.

In this sample, this clone turned up a few times. The rearrangement links TRBV5-1 to TRBJ1-2; D gene ambiguous. Per the germline V gene, CDR1 is SGHRS and CDR2 is YFSETQ. The germline V and J ends were trimmed by 4 bases and 3 bases, with 7 bases remaining between them. The CDR3 runs 12 residues. The CDR3 protein is CASSEADYGYTF. Here the CDR3 DNA reads TGCGCCAGCAGCGAGGCCGACTATGGCTACACCTTC.

V is TRBV5-1 and J is TRBJ1-4, with a possible D match to TRBD1 (5 bases). Trimming took 3 bases from V and 4 from J, leaving 10 bases between them. Germline CDR1 is SGHRS and CDR2 is YFSETQ. This CDR3 has 14 amino acids. Here the CDR3 reads CASSSAGLNEKLFF. Here the CDR3 DNA reads TGCGCCAGCAGCTCAGCGGGGCTTAATGAAAAACTGTTTTTT.